A selection of T cell receptor beta chains follows, all from one sample in a study of response to subunit inactivated influenza vaccine. One entry per CDR3 protein, called by TCRdb with MiXCR from the RT-PCR reads. This table holds roughly 700,000 distinct CDR3 sequences, around 14% found once. This specimen was PBMCs from blood, taken approximately 13 days after vaccination. Receptors were obtained from a man over 45 who received an inactivated influenza vaccine. Both conserved end residues are part of each CDR3. The D gene is left open where the match is weak. Clone size is given for some rows only: seen once, a few or many times, or a class if the clone is expanded.

size	J	V	D	CDR3	DNA
few	TRBJ1-1	TRBV20-1	TRBD1	CSPTGGLNTEAFF	TGCAGTCCGACAGGGGGGCTAAACACTGAAGCTTTCTTT
few	TRBJ1-2	TRBV12-3/TRBV12-4	TRBD1	CASSSGGAVTF	TGTGCCAGCAGTTCAGGGGGCGCCGTCACCTTC
NA	TRBJ2-5	TRBV11-2	TRBD2	CASAISSGGLRGTQYF	TGTGCCAGCGCAATTTCTAGCGGGGGGCTCAGGGGGACCCAGTACTTC
NA	TRBJ2-3	TRBV4-2	NA	CASSQDASGTDTQYF	TGTGCCAGCAGCCAAGATGCCAGCGGCACAGATACGCAGTATTTT
few	TRBJ2-2	TRBV18	NA	CASSPSQDSTGELFF	TGTGCCAGCTCACCGTCCCAGGACAGCACCGGGGAGCTGTTTTTT
few	TRBJ2-3	TRBV12-3/TRBV12-4	TRBD2	CASSSTPGLADTQYF	TGTGCCAGCAGTTCTACACCGGGACTAGCTGATACGCAGTATTTT
many	TRBJ2-1	TRBV20-1	TRBD2	CSARDLLAGGSEQFF	TGCAGTGCTAGAGATCTTCTAGCGGGGGGCTCTGAGCAGTTCTTC
many	TRBJ2-1	TRBV6-2/TRBV6-3	TRBD1	CASSPPTGSEQFF	TGTGCCAGCAGCCCTCCGACAGGGAGTGAGCAGTTCTTC
few	TRBJ2-3	TRBV12-3/TRBV12-4	NA	CASSFYSITDTQYF	TGTGCCAGCAGTTTCTACTCTATTACAGATACGCAGTATTTT
once	TRBJ2-3	TRBV28	NA	CASSSDYARLYF	TGTGCCAGCAGTTCCGACTATGCACGGCTGTATTTT
NA	TRBJ2-3	TRBV15	NA	CATSKYRDGGDTQYF	TGTGCCACCAGCAAATACCGGGACGGAGGGGATACGCAGTATTTT
NA	TRBJ2-1	TRBV4-3	TRBD1	CASSRRQGAYNEQFF	TGCGCCAGCAGCCGTCGACAGGGGGCCTACAATGAGCAGTTCTTC
few	TRBJ2-2	TRBV20-1	TRBD1	CSARQDRRNTGELFF	TGCAGTGCTAGACAGGACAGGAGGAACACCGGGGAGCTGTTTTTT
NA	TRBJ2-3	TRBV20-1	TRBD2	CSARGLVLAGGLRTDTQYF	TGCAGTGCTAGAGGCCTTGTACTAGCGGGGGGGCTGAGGACAGATACGCAGTATTTT
many	TRBJ2-7	TRBV3-1	NA	CASSPYISSSPYEQYF	TGTGCCAGCAGCCCGTACATTAGTTCTTCCCCCTACGAGCAGTACTTC
few	TRBJ2-3	TRBV12-3/TRBV12-4	NA	CASTLSGTSTDTQYF	TGTGCCAGCACCCTAAGCGGAACAAGCACAGATACGCAGTATTTT
few	TRBJ1-3	TRBV20-1	NA	CSAKRRGFSGNTIYF	TGCAGTGCTAAGAGGCGGGGATTCTCTGGAAACACCATATATTTT
few	TRBJ2-3	TRBV20-1	TRBD2	CSARPIAGGSSTDTQYF	TGCAGTGCTAGACCCATAGCGGGGGGATCTAGCACAGATACGCAGTATTTT
few	TRBJ1-1	TRBV7-8	NA	CASSMGTNTEAFF	TGTGCCAGCAGCATGGGCACGAACACTGAAGCTTTCTTT
NA	TRBJ2-1	TRBV20-1	NA	CSASSENPYNEQFF	TGCAGTGCTAGCTCGGAGAACCCTTACAATGAGCAGTTCTTC
NA	TRBJ2-5	TRBV12-3/TRBV12-4	NA	CASSPNKGTQYF	TGTGCCAGCAGTCCAAACAAGGGGACCCAGTACTTC
NA	TRBJ2-5	TRBV20-1	NA	CSASGQVQETQYF	TGCAGTGCTAGTGGGCAGGTCCAAGAGACCCAGTACTTC
NA	TRBJ2-7	TRBV7-2	TRBD2	CASSFGLAGVYEQYF	TGTGCCAGCAGCTTCGGACTAGCGGGAGTGTACGAGCAGTACTTC
NA	TRBJ2-5	TRBV12-3/TRBV12-4	TRBD1	CASSWTGSGETQYF	TGTGCCAGCAGTTGGACAGGGTCAGGAGAGACCCAGTACTTC
many	TRBJ1-5	TRBV3-1	NA	CASSQERQAPQHF	TGTGCCAGCAGCCAAGAACGCCAGGCACCCCAGCATTTT
few	TRBJ2-1	TRBV4-3	NA	CASSQDRASRNSYNEQFF	TGCGCCAGCAGCCAAGATCGAGCTAGCCGTAACTCCTACAATGAGCAGTTCTTC
few	TRBJ1-1	TRBV6-1	TRBD1	CASSEPGTGNTEAFF	TGTGCCAGCAGCGAACCCGGGACAGGGAACACTGAAGCTTTCTTT
NA	TRBJ2-3	TRBV2	TRBD1	CASGRLDRVTDTQYF	TGTGCCAGCGGTAGATTGGACAGGGTAACAGATACGCAGTATTTT
many	TRBJ2-5	TRBV7-2	NA	CASSPQTGKETQYF	TGTGCCAGCAGCCCTCAAACAGGAAAAGAGACCCAGTACTTC
NA	TRBJ2-1	TRBV9	TRBD2	CASSSRLAGGPNDEQFF	TGTGCCAGCAGCTCCCGACTAGCGGGAGGGCCGAACGATGAGCAGTTCTTC
NA	TRBJ1-2	TRBV5-1	TRBD1	CASSSGQGPSVGYTF	TGCGCCAGCAGCTCGGGACAGGGACCCTCGGTTGGCTACACCTTC
few	TRBJ1-2	TRBV4-3	NA	CASSQGHGGGYGYTF	TGCGCCAGCAGCCAAGGTCACGGGGGAGGCTATGGCTACACCTTC
NA	TRBJ2-3	TRBV7-2	TRBD2	CASSLASASGRIDTQYF	TGTGCCAGCAGCTTAGCATCGGCCAGCGGGAGGATCGATACGCAGTATTTT
NA	TRBJ1-2	TRBV20-1	NA	CSARDDRNYGYTF	TGCAGTGCTAGGGATGACAGGAACTATGGCTACACCTTC
few	TRBJ2-1	TRBV7-2	NA	CASSSMRLGNEQFF	TGTGCCAGCAGCTCAATGAGGTTAGGGAATGAGCAGTTCTTC
few	TRBJ1-1	TRBV6-1	TRBD1	CASSHNRGRTEAFF	TGTGCCAGCAGCCACAACAGGGGTCGCACTGAAGCTTTCTTT
NA	TRBJ2-1	TRBV6-5	NA	CASSYIGGNYNEQFF	TGTGCCAGCAGTTACATTGGCGGGAATTACAATGAGCAGTTCTTC
NA	TRBJ2-7	TRBV29-1	TRBD2	CSVFLAGVNYEQYF	TGCAGCGTCTTTCTAGCGGGAGTAAACTACGAGCAGTACTTC
NA	TRBJ2-4	TRBV28	TRBD1	CASSFLGQGADIQYF	TGTGCCAGCAGTTTCCTCGGTCAGGGGGCGGACATTCAGTACTTC
NA	TRBJ2-7	TRBV20-1	TRBD1	CSAPRDRGLYEQYF	TGCAGTGCTCCCCGGGACAGGGGGCTCTACGAGCAGTACTTC
few	TRBJ2-3	TRBV7-9	NA	CASSLARGNTQYF	TGTGCCAGCAGCTTAGCAAGGGGTAATACGCAGTATTTT
many	TRBJ2-7	TRBV12-3/TRBV12-4	NA	CASSLDSPNEQYF	TGTGCCAGCAGTTTGGATAGTCCCAACGAGCAGTACTTC
few	TRBJ2-3	TRBV6-5	TRBD1	CASSSGTGQGDTQYF	TGTGCCAGCAGTTCCGGGACAGGGCAAGGCGATACGCAGTATTTT
few	TRBJ2-1	TRBV29-1	NA	CSVVFSGYNEQFF	TGCAGCGTGGTCTTCTCGGGGTACAATGAGCAGTTCTTC
few	TRBJ2-7	TRBV5-1	NA	CASSLAEGGPYEQYF	TGCGCCAGCAGCTTGGCCGAGGGTGGGCCATACGAGCAGTACTTC
few	TRBJ2-7	TRBV30	NA	CAWSRPGTAYEQYF	TGTGCCTGGAGCCGCCCTGGGACGGCCTACGAGCAGTACTTC
NA	TRBJ2-1	TRBV10-3	TRBD1	CAISDLGQGGDEQFF	TGTGCCATCAGTGATCTGGGACAGGGAGGAGATGAGCAGTTCTTC
few	TRBJ2-1	TRBV12-3/TRBV12-4	TRBD2	CASRGSGLAYNEQFF	TGTGCCAGCAGAGGCTCCGGACTAGCGTACAATGAGCAGTTCTTC
many	TRBJ2-5	TRBV6-5	NA	CASSSTGNQETQYF	TGTGCCAGCAGTTCTACAGGAAATCAAGAGACCCAGTACTTC
NA	TRBJ2-1	TRBV11-2	TRBD2	CASSHSGTSGRKYNEQFF	TGTGCCAGCAGCCATTCCGGGACTAGCGGGAGAAAATACAATGAGCAGTTCTTC
NA	TRBJ2-3	TRBV4-3	NA	CASSQDIWRESDTQYF	TGCGCCAGCAGCCAAGATATCTGGAGGGAGTCAGATACGCAGTATTTT
few	TRBJ2-7	TRBV15	NA	CATSRDRGVGEQYF	TGTGCCACCAGCAGAGATAGAGGGGTAGGCGAGCAGTACTTC
NA	TRBJ1-1	TRBV29-1	NA	CSVEQVQRGTEAFF	TGCAGCGTTGAACAGGTCCAGAGGGGCACTGAAGCTTTCTTT
few	TRBJ1-1	TRBV5-1	TRBD1	CASSPVTGVITEAFF	TGCGCCAGCAGCCCGGTGACAGGGGTGATCACTGAAGCTTTCTTT
few	TRBJ1-5	TRBV6-2/TRBV6-3	NA	CATAGPGPDNQPQHF	TGTGCCACAGCAGGTCCAGGGCCCGACAATCAGCCCCAGCATTTT
many	TRBJ2-3	TRBV5-8	NA	CASSLKRNTQYF	TGTGCCAGCAGCTTAAAAAGGAATACGCAGTATTTT
few	TRBJ2-3	TRBV28	NA	CASIHPGKGTDTQYF	TGTGCCAGCATCCACCCAGGAAAAGGAACAGATACGCAGTATTTT
NA	TRBJ2-5	TRBV10-3	NA	CAISDNQETQYF	TGTGCCATCAGTGACAACCAAGAGACCCAGTACTTC
few	TRBJ2-5	TRBV7-2	NA	CASSLGLSRRVGETQYF	TGTGCCAGCAGCTTGGGACTGAGCAGGAGGGTGGGAGAGACCCAGTACTTC